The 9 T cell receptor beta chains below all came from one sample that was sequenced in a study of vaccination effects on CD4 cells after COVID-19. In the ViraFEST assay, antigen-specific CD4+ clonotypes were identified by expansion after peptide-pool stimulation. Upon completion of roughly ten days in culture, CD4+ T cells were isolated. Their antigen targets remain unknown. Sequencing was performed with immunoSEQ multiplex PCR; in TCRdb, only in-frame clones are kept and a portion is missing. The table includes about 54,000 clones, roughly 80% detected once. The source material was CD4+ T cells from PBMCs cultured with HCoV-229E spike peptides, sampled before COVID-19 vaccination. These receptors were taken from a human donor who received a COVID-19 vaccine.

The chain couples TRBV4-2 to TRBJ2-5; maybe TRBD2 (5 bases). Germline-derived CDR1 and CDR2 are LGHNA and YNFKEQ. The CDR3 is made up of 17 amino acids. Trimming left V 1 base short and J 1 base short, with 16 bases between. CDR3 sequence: CASSQVFDAEGQETQYF. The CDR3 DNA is TGTGCCAGCAGCCAAGTGTTTGACGCAGAGGGCCAAGAGACCCAGTACTTC.

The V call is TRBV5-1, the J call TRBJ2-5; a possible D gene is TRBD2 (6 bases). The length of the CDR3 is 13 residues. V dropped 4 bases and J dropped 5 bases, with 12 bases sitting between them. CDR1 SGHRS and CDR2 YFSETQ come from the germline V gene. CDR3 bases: TGCGCCAGCAGCAGGCCCGGAGGGGAGACCCAGTACTTC. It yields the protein CASSRPGGETQYF.

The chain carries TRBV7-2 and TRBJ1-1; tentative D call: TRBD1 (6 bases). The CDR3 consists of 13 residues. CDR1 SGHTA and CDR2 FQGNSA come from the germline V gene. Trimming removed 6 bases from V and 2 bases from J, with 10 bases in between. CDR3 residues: CASRRTVNTEAFF. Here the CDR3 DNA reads TGTGCCAGCAGACGGACAGTAAACACTGAAGCTTTCTTT.

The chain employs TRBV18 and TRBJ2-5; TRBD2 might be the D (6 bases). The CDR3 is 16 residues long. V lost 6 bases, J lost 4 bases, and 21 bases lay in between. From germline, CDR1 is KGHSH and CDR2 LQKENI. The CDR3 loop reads CASSRRGSGSAETQYF. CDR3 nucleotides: TGTGCCAGCTCTCGGCGGGGATCAGGCTCGGCAGAGACCCAGTACTTC.

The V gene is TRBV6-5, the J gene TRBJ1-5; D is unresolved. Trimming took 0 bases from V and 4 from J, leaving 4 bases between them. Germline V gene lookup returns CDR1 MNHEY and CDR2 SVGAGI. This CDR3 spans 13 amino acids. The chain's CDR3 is CASSYSSNQPQHF. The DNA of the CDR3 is TGTGCCAGCAGTTACTCTAGTAATCAGCCCCAGCATTTT.

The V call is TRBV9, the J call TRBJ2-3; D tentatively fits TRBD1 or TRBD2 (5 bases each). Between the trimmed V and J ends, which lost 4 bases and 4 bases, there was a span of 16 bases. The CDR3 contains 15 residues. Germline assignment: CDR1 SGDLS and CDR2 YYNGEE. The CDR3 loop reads CASSFRVGAPDTQYF. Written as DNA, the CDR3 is TGTGCCAGCAGCTTCAGGGTCGGGGCCCCAGATACGCAGTATTTT.

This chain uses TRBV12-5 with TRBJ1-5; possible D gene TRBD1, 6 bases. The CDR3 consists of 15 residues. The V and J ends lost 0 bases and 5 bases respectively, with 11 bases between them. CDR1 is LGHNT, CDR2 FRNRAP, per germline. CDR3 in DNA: TGTGCTAGTGGTTTGGTACTTGGGGGGCATCAGCCCCAGCATTTT. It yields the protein CASGLVLGGHQPQHF.

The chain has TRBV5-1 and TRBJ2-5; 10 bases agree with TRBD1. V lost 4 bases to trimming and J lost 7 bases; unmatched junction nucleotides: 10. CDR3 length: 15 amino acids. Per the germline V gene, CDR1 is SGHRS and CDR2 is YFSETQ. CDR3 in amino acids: CASSDRDRGYATQYF. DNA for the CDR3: TGCGCCAGCAGCGACCGGGACAGGGGATATGCGACCCAGTACTTC.

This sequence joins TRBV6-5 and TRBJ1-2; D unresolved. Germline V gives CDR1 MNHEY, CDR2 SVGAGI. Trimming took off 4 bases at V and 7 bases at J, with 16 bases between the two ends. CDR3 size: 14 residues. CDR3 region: CASSSDPTAGGYTF. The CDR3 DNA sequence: TGTGCCAGCAGTTCCGACCCGACCGCGGGTGGCTACACCTTC.